What follows is one T cell receptor beta chain and its context. An amount of RNA that ranged from roughly 0.45 to 1 ug was reverse transcribed with random hexamers. Each CDR3 protein is one row after TCRdb ran MiXCR on the immunoSEQ multiplex PCR reads. The sample shows approximately 77,000 distinct CDR3 sequences, approximately 94% of them seen only once. This record belongs to a study of CD8 T cells in Susac syndrome. J was trimmed by 5 bases and V by 2 bases; bases with no gene match: 7. The CDR3 sequence is 15 residues long. The germline V gene encodes CDR1 LNHNV and CDR2 YYDKDF (reference sequence).

The receptor was derived from a human donor with Susac syndrome. Sequenced: CD4+ T cells from PBMCs. The V call is TRBV15, the J call TRBJ1-2; TRBD1 matches at 8 bases. This CDR3 reads CATSRPKTGDYGYTF. The CDR3 bases are TGTGCCACCAGCAGACCAAAGACAGGGGATTATGGCTACACCTTC.